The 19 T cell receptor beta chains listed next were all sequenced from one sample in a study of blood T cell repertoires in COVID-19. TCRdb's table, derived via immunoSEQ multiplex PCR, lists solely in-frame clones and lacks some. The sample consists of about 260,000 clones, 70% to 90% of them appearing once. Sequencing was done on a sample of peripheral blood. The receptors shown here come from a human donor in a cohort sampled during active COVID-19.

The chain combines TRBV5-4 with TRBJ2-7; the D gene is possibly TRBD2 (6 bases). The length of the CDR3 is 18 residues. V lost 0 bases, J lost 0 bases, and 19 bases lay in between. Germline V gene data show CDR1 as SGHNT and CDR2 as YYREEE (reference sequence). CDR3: CASSLDIRLAPSSYEQYF. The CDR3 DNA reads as TGTGCCAGCAGCTTGGATATCAGGCTAGCGCCGAGCTCCTACGAGCAGTACTTC.

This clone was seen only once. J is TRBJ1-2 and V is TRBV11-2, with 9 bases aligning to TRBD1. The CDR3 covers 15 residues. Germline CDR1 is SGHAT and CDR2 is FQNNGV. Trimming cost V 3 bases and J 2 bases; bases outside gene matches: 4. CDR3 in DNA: TGTGCCAGCAGCTTCGCGGGGACAGGGAACTATGGCTACACCTTC. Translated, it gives CASSFAGTGNYGYTF. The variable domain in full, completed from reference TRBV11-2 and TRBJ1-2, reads EAGVAQSPRYKIIEKRQSVAFWCNPISGHATLYWYQQILGQGPKLLIQFQNNGVVDDSQLPKDRFSAERLKGVDSTLKIQPAKLEDSAVYLCASSFAGTGNYGYTFGSGTRLTVV.

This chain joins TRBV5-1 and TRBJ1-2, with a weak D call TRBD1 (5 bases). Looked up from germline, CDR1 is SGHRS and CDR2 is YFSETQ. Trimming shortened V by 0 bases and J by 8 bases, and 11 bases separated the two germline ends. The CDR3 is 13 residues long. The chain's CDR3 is CASSLVREGGYTF. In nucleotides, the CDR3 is TGCGCCAGCAGCTTGGTCAGGGAGGGCGGCTACACCTTC.

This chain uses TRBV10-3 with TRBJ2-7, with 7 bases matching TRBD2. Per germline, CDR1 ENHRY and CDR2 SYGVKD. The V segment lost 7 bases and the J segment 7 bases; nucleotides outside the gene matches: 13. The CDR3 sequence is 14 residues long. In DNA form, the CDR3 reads TGTGCCATCACCGCGGGGCGGGAGAAGGAGGAGCAGTACTTC. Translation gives CAITAGREKEEQYF.

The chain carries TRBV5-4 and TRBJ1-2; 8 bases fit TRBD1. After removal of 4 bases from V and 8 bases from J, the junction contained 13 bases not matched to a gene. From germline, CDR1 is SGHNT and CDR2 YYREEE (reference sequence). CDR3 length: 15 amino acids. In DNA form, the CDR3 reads TGTGCCAGCAGCGCGGACAGGGAAGGGCCTAGAGGCTACACCTTC. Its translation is CASSADREGPRGYTF.

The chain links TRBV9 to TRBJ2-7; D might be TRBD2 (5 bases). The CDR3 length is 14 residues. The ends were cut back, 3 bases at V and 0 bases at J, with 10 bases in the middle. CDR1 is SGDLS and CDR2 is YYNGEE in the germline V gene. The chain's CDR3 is CASSGGQSSYEQYF. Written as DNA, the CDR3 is TGTGCCAGCAGCGGAGGGCAGAGCTCCTACGAGCAGTACTTC. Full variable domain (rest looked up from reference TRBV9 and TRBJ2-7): DSGVTQTPKHLITATGQRVTLRCSPRSGDLSVYWYQQSLDQGLQFLIQYYNGEERAKGNILERFSAQQFPDLHSELNLSSLELGDSALYFCASSGGQSSYEQYFGPGTRLTVT.

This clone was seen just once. CDR3 in amino acids: CAWSVGGSEQYF. DNA for the CDR3: TGTGCCTGGAGTGTTGGAGGCAGCGAGCAGTACTTC. The rearrangement links TRBV30 to TRBJ2-7, with a tentative D call TRBD2 (5 bases). The CDR3 spans 12 residues. The V gene lost 0 bases and the J gene lost 6 bases, with 9 bases spanning the gap. Germline V gene lookup returns CDR1 GTSNPN and CDR2 SVGIG (reference sequence).

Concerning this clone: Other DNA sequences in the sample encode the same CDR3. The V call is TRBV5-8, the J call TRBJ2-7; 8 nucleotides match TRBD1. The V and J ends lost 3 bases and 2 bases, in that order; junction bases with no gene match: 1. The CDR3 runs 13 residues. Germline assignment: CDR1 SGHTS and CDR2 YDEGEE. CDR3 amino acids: CASSWDRTYEQYF. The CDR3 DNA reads TGTGCCAGCAGCTGGGACAGGACCTACGAGCAGTACTTC. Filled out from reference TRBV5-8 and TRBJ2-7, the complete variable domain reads EAGVTQSPTHLIKTRGQQATLRCSPISGHTSVYWYQQALGLGLQFLLWYDEGEERNRGNFPPRFSGRQFPNYSSELNVNALELEDSALYLCASSWDRTYEQYFGPGTRLTVT.

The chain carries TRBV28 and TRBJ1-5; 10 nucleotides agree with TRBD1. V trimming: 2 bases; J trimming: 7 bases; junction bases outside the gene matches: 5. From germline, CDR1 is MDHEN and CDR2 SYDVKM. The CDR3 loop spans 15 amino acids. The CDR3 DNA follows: TGTGCCAGCAGTTTAAGGACAGGGGGGTCCCAGCCCCAGCATTTT. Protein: CASSLRTGGSQPQHF. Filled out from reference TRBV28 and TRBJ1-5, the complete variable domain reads DVKVTQSSRYLVKRTGEKVFLECVQDMDHENMFWYRQDPGLGLRLIYFSYDVKMKEKGDIPEGYSVSREKKERFSLILESASTNQTSMYLCASSLRTGGSQPQHFGDGTRLSIL.

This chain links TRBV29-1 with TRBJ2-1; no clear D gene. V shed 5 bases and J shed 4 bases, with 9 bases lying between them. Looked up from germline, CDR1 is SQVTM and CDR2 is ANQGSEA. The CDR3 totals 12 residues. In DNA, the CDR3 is TGCAGCGTTCACCGCGTATACAATGAGCAGTTCTTC. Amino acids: CSVHRVYNEQFF.

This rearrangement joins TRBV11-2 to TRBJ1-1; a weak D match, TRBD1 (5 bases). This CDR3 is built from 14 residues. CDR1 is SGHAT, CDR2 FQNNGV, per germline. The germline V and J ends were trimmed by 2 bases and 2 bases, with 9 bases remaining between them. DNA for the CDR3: TGTGCCAGCAGCTTATTGACAGCAAACACTGAAGCTTTCTTT. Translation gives CASSLLTANTEAFF.

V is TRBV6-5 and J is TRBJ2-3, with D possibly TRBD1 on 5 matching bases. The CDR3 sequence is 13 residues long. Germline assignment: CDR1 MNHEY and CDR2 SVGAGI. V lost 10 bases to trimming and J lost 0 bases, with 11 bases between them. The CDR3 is CAIETASTDTQYF. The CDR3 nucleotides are TGTGCCATCGAGACAGCAAGCACAGATACGCAGTATTTT.

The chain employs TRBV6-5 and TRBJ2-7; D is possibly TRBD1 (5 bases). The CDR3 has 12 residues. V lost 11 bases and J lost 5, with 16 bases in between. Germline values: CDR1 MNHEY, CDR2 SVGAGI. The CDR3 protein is CAGAAYGDEQYF. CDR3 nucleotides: TGTGCCGGGGCGGCCTATGGGGACGAGCAGTACTTC.

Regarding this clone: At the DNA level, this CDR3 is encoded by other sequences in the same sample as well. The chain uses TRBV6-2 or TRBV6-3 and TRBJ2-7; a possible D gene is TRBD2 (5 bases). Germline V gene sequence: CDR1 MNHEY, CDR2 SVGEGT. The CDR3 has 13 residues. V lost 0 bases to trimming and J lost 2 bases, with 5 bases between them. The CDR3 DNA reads TGTGCCAGCAGTTACTCCGGGGCCTACGAGCAGTACTTC. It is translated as CASSYSGAYEQYF.

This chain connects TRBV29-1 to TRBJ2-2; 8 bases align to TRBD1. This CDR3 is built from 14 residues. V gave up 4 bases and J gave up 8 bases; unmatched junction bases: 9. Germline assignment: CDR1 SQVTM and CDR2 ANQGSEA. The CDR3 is CSVAGTGYLGELFF. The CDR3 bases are TGCAGCGTTGCGGGGACAGGTTACCTGGGGGAGCTGTTTTTT.

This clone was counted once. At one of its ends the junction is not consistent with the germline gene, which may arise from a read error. CDR3 sequence: CASSAVRAGGWNLQPQHF. The CDR3 region has the DNA TGTGCTAGCAGCGCGGTAAGGGCAGGGGGTTGGAACTTACAGCCCCAGCATTTT. This chain links TRBV7-7 with TRBJ1-5; 7 bases are shared with TRBD1. The germline CDR1 and CDR2 sequences are SSHAT and FNYEAQ (reference sequence). This CDR3 spans 18 amino acids.

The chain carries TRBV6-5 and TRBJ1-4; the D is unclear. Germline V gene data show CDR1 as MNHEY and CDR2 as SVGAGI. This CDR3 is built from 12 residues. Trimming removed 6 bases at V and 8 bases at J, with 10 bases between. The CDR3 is CASRGRSEKLFF. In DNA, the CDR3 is TGTGCCAGCAGGGGGAGGTCGGAAAAACTGTTTTTT.

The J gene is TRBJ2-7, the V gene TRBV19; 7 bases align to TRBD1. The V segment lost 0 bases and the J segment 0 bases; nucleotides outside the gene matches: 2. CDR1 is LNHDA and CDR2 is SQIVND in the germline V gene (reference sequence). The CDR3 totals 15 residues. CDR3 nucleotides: TGTGCCAGTAGTATAGAGGCAGGGGGCTCCTACGAGCAGTACTTC. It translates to CASSIEAGGSYEQYF.

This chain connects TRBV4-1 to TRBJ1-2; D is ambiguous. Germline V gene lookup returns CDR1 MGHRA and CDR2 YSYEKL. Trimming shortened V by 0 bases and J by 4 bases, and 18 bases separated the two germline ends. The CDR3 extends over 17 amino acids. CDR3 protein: CASSQDSLRGKTYGYTF. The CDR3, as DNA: TGCGCCAGCAGCCAAGATAGTCTTCGAGGCAAGACCTATGGCTACACCTTC.